This T cell receptor (beta chain) was observed in a study of T cells in Graves' hyperthyroidism and ophthalmopathy. TCR beta CDR3 regions were amplified from RNA. The HTBI primer set was used in a first-round RT-PCR of the TCR CDR3. TCRdb ran MiXCR on the multiplex PCR reads and lists one entry per CDR3 protein. The data hold hundreds of thousands of distinct CDR3 sequences, with roughly 46% observed a single time. This clonotype was recorded at least ten times. This CDR3 comprises 14 residues. Trimming stripped 2 bases from V and 9 bases from J, with 11 bases between. Not enrolled were patients with uncontrolled infection, other autoimmune disease, pregnancy or lactation. Diagnoses were made from clinical symptoms, serum measures (thyroxine and TRAb), thyroid ultrasound and orbital computed tomography.

The sequencing sample was made of peripheral blood or thyroid tissue (not recorded which). The chain has TRBV12-3 or TRBV12-4 and TRBJ1-6, with D perhaps matching TRBD1 (6 bases). The receptor was isolated from an adult man with Graves' disease, either hyperthyroidism or ophthalmopathy (not recorded which). The CDR3 sequence is CASSLRGAGSPLHF. The CDR3 DNA is TGTGCCAGCAGTTTACGGGGGGCCGGTTCACCCCTCCACTTT.